This entry features one T cell receptor (beta chain) sequence. The data derive from a study of blood T cell repertoires in COVID-19. Assay used: immunoSEQ multiplex PCR; TCRdb lists only in-frame clones, some missing. The repertoire holds about 14,000 clones, with around nine tenths as singletons. The V gene lost 0 bases and the J gene lost 7 bases, with 19 bases spanning the gap. The germline V gene encodes CDR1 ENHRY and CDR2 SYGVKD. The CDR3 runs to 17 residues. The rearrangement links TRBV10-3 to TRBJ2-1; D might be TRBD1 (6 bases). The origin of this receptor is an older man with acute or convalescent COVID-19. Sequenced: peripheral blood. The CDR3 reads CAISESRGRGDENEQFF. CDR3 in DNA: TGTGCCATCAGTGAGTCACGAGGCAGGGGTGATGAGAATGAGCAGTTCTTC.